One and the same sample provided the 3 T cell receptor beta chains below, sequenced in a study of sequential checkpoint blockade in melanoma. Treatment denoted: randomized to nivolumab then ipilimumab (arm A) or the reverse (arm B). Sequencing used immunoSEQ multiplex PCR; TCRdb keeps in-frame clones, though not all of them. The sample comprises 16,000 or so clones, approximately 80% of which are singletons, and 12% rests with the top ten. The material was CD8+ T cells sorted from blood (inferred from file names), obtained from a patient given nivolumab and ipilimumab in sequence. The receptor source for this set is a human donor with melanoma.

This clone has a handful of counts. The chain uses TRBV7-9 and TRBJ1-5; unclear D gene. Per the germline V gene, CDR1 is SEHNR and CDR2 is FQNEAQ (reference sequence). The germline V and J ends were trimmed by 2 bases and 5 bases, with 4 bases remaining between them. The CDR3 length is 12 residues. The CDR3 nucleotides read TGTGCCAGCAGCTTAACTGATCAGCCCCAGCATTTT. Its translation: CASSLTDQPQHF.

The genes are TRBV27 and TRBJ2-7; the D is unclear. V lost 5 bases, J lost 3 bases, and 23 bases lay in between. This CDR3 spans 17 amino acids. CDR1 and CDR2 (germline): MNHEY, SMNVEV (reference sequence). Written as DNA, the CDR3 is TGTGCCAGCAGTCGTACCGCTCTTGGGCAACTGGGCTACGAGCAGTACTTC. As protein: CASSRTALGQLGYEQYF.

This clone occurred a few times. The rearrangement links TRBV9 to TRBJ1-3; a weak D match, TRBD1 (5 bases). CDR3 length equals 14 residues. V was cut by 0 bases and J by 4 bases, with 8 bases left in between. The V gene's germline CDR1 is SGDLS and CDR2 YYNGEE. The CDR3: CASSVAYRGNTIYF. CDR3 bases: TGTGCCAGCAGCGTAGCTTACAGGGGAAACACCATATATTTT.